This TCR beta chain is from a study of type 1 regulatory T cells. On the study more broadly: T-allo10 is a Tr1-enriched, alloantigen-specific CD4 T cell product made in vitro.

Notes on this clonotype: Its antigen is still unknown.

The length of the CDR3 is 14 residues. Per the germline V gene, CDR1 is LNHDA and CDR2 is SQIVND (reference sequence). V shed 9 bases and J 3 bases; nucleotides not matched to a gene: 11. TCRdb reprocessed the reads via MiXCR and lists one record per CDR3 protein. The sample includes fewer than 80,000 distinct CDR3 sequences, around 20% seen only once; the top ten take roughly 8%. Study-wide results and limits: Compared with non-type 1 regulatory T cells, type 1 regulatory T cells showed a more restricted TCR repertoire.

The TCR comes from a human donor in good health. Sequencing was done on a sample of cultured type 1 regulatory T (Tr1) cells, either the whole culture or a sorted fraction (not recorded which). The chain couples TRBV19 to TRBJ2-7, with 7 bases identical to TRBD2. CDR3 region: CASTPVAGDYEQYF. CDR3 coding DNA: TGTGCCAGCACCCCAGTCGCGGGGGACTACGAGCAGTACTTC.